Listed below are T cell receptor beta chains from one sample, sequenced in a study of control samples from healthy donors and cancer patients. TCRdb's table, derived via immunoSEQ multiplex PCR, lists solely in-frame clones and lacks some. The table shows about 130,000 clones, with over 85% occurring only once. Sequenced input: blood. All receptors come from a young man in good health. Each CDR3 is given without its conserved first and last residue. Each record gives: V gene, J gene, CDR3 protein.

>TRBV29-1|TRBJ1-4
SANRMEDEKLF
>TRBV3-1/TRBV3-2|TRBJ1-2
ASSRAELYGYT
>TRBV2|TRBJ1-6
ASSDSLQGRNWHSPLH
>TRBV24-1|TRBJ2-5
ATSDGGVETQY
>TRBV6-5|TRBJ2-3
ASNPGARTDTQY
>TRBV10-1|TRBJ1-1
ASGTEYAF
>TRBV7-9|TRBJ2-5
ASSAAGSGETQY
>TRBV30|TRBJ1-3
AWSVDPGNTIY
>TRBV19|TRBJ2-7
ASSFRDRVYEQY
>TRBV6-5|TRBJ1-5
ASSLDRGLGQPQH
>TRBV7-2|TRBJ1-1
ASSLAPTRETEAF
>TRBV15|TRBJ2-3
ATSRGAGGDTDTQY
>TRBV3-1/TRBV3-2|TRBJ2-3
ASSLRQGGADTQY
>TRBV27|TRBJ2-1
ASSTTSGVHRSYNEQF
>TRBV11-2|TRBJ2-1
ASSRWTGESSYNEQF
>TRBV6-1|TRBJ2-3
ASSELRAGTDTQY
>TRBV24-1|TRBJ2-3
ATRGSADTQY
>TRBV6-1|TRBJ2-3
ASSDGGGETDTQY
>TRBV6-5|TRBJ1-1
ASSLTGTTEAF
>TRBV7-9|TRBJ1-1
ASSLRAMNTEAF
>TRBV10-2|TRBJ1-1
ASSDRDRDLNTEAF
>TRBV30|TRBJ1-2
AWKGGQLEYGYT
>TRBV19|TRBJ2-3
ASSTYMGVGTDTQY
>TRBV2|TRBJ2-7
ASRARLAGYEQY
>TRBV30|TRBJ1-1
AWWDRGNTEAF
>TRBV11-2|TRBJ1-4
ASSSIRGRGEKLF